These T cell receptor beta chains were read from a single sample in a study of spatial heterogeneity in lung cancer. MiXCR, applied by TCRdb to the 5' RACE reads, yields one record per CDR3 protein. This table has about 100,000 distinct CDR3 sequences, 15% to 20% appearing once. This specimen consisted of PBMCs, obtained at follow-up. The receptors were gathered from a male donor with early-stage non-small cell lung cancer. Each CDR3 is given with its conserved first and last residue. Each record gives: J gene, V gene, D gene, clone size, CDR3 DNA, CDR3 protein. D genes are given only for firm matches. Clone size is shown for a subset of rows, as once, few, many or a class of expanded clone.

TRBJ1-5 TRBV7-8 - many TGTGCCAGCAGCTCGCAGGGGCGCAATCAGCCCCAGCATTTT CASSSQGRNQPQHF
TRBJ1-5 TRBV6-1 - - TGTGCCAGCAGTGAGGGGGGGTTCGGACAGCCCCAGCATTTT CASSEGGFGQPQHF
TRBJ2-2 TRBV9 - few TGTGCCAGCAGCGTAGCTGGACACTCTAAGGAGCTGTTTTTT CASSVAGHSKELFF
TRBJ2-7 TRBV19 - - TGTGCCAGTAGTACCGCGTTCAGCTCCTACGAGCAGTACTTC CASSTAFSSYEQYF
TRBJ1-5 TRBV20-1 - - TGCAGTGCTAGCTATTCGGGACACCTCAATCAGCCCCAGCATTTT CSASYSGHLNQPQHF
TRBJ2-7 TRBV7-2 TRBD1 - TGTGCCAGCAGCCAGACCCCCGGGACAGGGGGAGAGCAGTACTTC CASSQTPGTGGEQYF
TRBJ2-2 TRBV20-1 - - TGCAGTGCTCAACGGGGACCCTACTCCGGGGAGCTGTTTTTT CSAQRGPYSGELFF
TRBJ2-5 TRBV6-6 - medium-sized TGTGCCAGCAGTTACTTCCCCAGTGCTAGCCAAGAGACCCAGTACTTC CASSYFPSASQETQYF
TRBJ1-6 TRBV6-5 - - TGTGCCAGCCGTCAGAGCTCCTATAATTCACCCCTCCACTTT CASRQSSYNSPLHF
TRBJ2-1 TRBV9 TRBD2 - TGTGCCAGCAGCGCATCCGGGACTAGCGGTATGGCTGAGCAGTTCTTC CASSASGTSGMAEQFF
TRBJ2-3 TRBV12-3/TRBV12-4 TRBD2 few TGTGCCAGCAGTTTTGGTAGCGGGGGGGAAATTGAAGGAGATACGCAGTATTTT CASSFGSGGEIEGDTQYF
TRBJ1-2 TRBV10-3 - few TGTGCCATCAGCGGAACCGGGGACCTCCGGGGCTACACCTTC CAISGTGDLRGYTF
TRBJ1-2 TRBV6-5 TRBD1 few TGTGCCAGCAGTCCGGGGGACAGGACTAGTGGCTACACCTTC CASSPGDRTSGYTF
TRBJ2-7 TRBV25-1 - - TGTGCCAGCAGTGCGGCGGTCTACGAGCAGTACTTC CASSAAVYEQYF
TRBJ2-5 TRBV10-2 TRBD2 - TGCGCCAGCAGTACGAGCGGGGGATTAGAGACCCAGTACTTC CASSTSGGLETQYF
TRBJ2-1 TRBV6-2/TRBV6-3 - few TGTGCCAGCAGTTACTCCCAGGGCGCAGGCGATGAGCAGTTCTTC CASSYSQGAGDEQFF
TRBJ2-5 TRBV7-9 - - TGTGCCAGCAGTCCCGAGCTGGGGAAAGAGACCCAGTACTTC CASSPELGKETQYF
TRBJ2-2 TRBV7-8 - few TGTGCCAGCAGCTTAGTTCTCTCGAAGAACGGGGAGCTGTTTTTT CASSLVLSKNGELFF
TRBJ2-7 TRBV27 TRBD2 few TGTGCCAGCAGTTTGAGCGCGGGAGGCACCTACGAGCAGTACTTC CASSLSAGGTYEQYF
TRBJ2-1 TRBV24-1 - medium-sized TGTGCCACCAGTGATAGGACTGAACCTTCCTACAATGAGCAGTTCTTC CATSDRTEPSYNEQFF
TRBJ2-3 TRBV3-1 TRBD2 - TGTGCCAGCAGACATACTAGCGGGGGGGCAGATACGCAGTATTTT CASRHTSGGADTQYF
TRBJ1-1 TRBV5-5 TRBD1 many TGTGCCAGCAGCTCAACAGGGGTCACTGAAGCTTTCTTT CASSSTGVTEAFF
TRBJ2-1 TRBV6-5 - few TGTGCCAGCTGTCGGTCCGGCTCCTACAATGAGCAGTTCTTC CASCRSGSYNEQFF
TRBJ2-4 TRBV20-1 - many TGCAGTGCTAATCCTCCGGGACTAGCCAAAAACATTCAGTACTTC CSANPPGLAKNIQYF
TRBJ2-1 TRBV2 - - TGTGCCAGCAGTGAATTCGACAGGATTAGGCTCTTACCATACAATGAGCAGTTCTTC CASSEFDRIRLLPYNEQFF
TRBJ2-7 TRBV4-1 - - TGCGCCAGCAGCCAAGGGCCCGAGCAGTACTTC CASSQGPEQYF
TRBJ1-1 TRBV18 - few TGTGCCAGCTCCCAAGTGAGGGACACTGAAGCTTTCTTT CASSQVRDTEAFF
TRBJ2-3 TRBV27 TRBD2 - TGTGCCAGCAGTAAAACCGGGACTAGCGGGGGCTACAGCACAGATACGCAGTATTTT CASSKTGTSGGYSTDTQYF
TRBJ2-1 TRBV9 - - TGTGCCAGCAGCTTAAGAGTTGACAAGGAGCAGTTCTTC CASSLRVDKEQFF
TRBJ2-2 TRBV10-3 TRBD1 - TGTGCCATCAGTCGGGACAGCCCGAACACCGGGGAGCTGTTTTTT CAISRDSPNTGELFF
TRBJ2-3 TRBV24-1 - few TGTGCCACCAGTGAAACCGCCGGGGGTACGCAGTATTTT CATSETAGGTQYF
TRBJ2-5 TRBV6-5 TRBD2 few TGTGCCAGCAGTTACGACGGGAGGCCCCCAGAGACCCAGTACTTC CASSYDGRPPETQYF
TRBJ1-2 TRBV27 TRBD1 - TGTGCCAGCAGTCTCGGGACAGGGACTAACTATGGCTACACCTTC CASSLGTGTNYGYTF
TRBJ1-1 TRBV18 TRBD1 - TGTGCCAGCTCACCCCGGGACAGGGAGCCCACTGAAGCTTTCTTT CASSPRDREPTEAFF
TRBJ2-5 TRBV21-1 - few TGTGCCAGCAGCAATGCGGGAGGCCCGGGAGAGACCCAGTACTTC CASSNAGGPGETQYF
TRBJ2-6 TRBV5-1 - many TGCGCCAGTGGAGGGACCTATGACAACGTCCTGACTTTC CASGGTYDNVLTF
TRBJ1-2 TRBV19 - few TGTGCCAGTAGTAGGTTGCAGGGCGACTATGGCTACACCTTC CASSRLQGDYGYTF
TRBJ1-1 TRBV6-6 - - TGTGCCAGCAGTCATAACGCCCTGAGGGACACTGAAGCTTTCTTT CASSHNALRDTEAFF
TRBJ1-5 TRBV12-3/TRBV12-4 TRBD1 - TGTGCCAGCACCCCGGACAGGGCAGGGGCACAGCCCCAGCATTTT CASTPDRAGAQPQHF
TRBJ2-7 TRBV3-1 - few TGTGCCAGCAGCTACGACGGACACGAGCAGTACTTC CASSYDGHEQYF
TRBJ2-6 TRBV20-1 - few TGCAGTGCCCCAGTCCGGGGGACTGGGGCCAACGTCCTGACTTTC CSAPVRGTGANVLTF
TRBJ2-3 TRBV27 TRBD2 few TGTGCCAGCAGGGAAGCGGGAGGTTCAGATACGCAGTATTTT CASREAGGSDTQYF
TRBJ2-5 TRBV6-5 - - TGTGCCAGCAGTTCAACGACCCAGACCCAGTACTTC CASSSTTQTQYF
TRBJ2-5 TRBV5-1 - - TGCGCCAGCAGCTTGGCGGGGGTAGGAGAGACCCAGTACTTC CASSLAGVGETQYF
TRBJ1-2 TRBV6-5 - - TGTGCCAGCAGTTACTCGACTCAAGCTAACTATGGCTACACCTTC CASSYSTQANYGYTF
TRBJ2-7 TRBV12-3/TRBV12-4 TRBD2 many TGTGCCAGCAGTTTAGGGACTAGCGGGCGCGGCTACGAGCAGTACTTC CASSLGTSGRGYEQYF
TRBJ1-2 TRBV5-4 - few TGTGCCAGCATCCCCGACCGGGCCTCGCGCTATGGCTACACCTTC CASIPDRASRYGYTF
TRBJ2-7 TRBV20-1 - - TGCAGTGCGGGTGCCAGAGTCTACGAGCAGTACTTC CSAGARVYEQYF
TRBJ2-5 TRBV7-2 - - TGTGCCAGCAGCCCCCGTACAGGTTTTCAAGAGACCCAGTACTTC CASSPRTGFQETQYF
TRBJ2-3 TRBV3-1 - many TGTGCCAGCAGCCAAGCGGATACGCAGTATTTT CASSQADTQYF
TRBJ1-5 TRBV20-1 - many TGCAGTGCTATGAGGGGGACTCGCAATCAGCCCCAGCATTTT CSAMRGTRNQPQHF
TRBJ1-5 TRBV20-1 - many TGCAGTGCTCTGGACAGATATAGCAATCAGCCCCAGCATTTT CSALDRYSNQPQHF
TRBJ2-2 TRBV5-4 - many TGTGCCAGCAGCTTGGGACAGGACACCGGGGAGCTGTTTTTT CASSLGQDTGELFF